The rows below give T cell receptor beta chains drawn from one sample of a study of CD8+ T cells in alopecia areata. Generated by immunoSEQ multiplex PCR, the TCRdb table keeps only in-frame clones and is missing some. The sample holds hundreds of thousands of clones, 35% to 40% seen once. The material sequenced was CD4+ T cells sorted from blood, taken at approximately week 30, from a patient treated with tofacitinib. The receptors shown here come from a human donor with alopecia areata. The CDR3 runs from the conserved cysteine through the conserved F or W. The D gene is left open where the match is weak. A row's size may be missing; if present it is once, few, many or a size class.

TGTGCCAGTAGTATTCAGGGGGGGCAGCCCCAGCATTTT	CASSIQGGQPQHF	TRBV19	NA	TRBD1	TRBJ1-5
TGTGCCAGCACCTCTGGAAACACCATATATTTT	CASTSGNTIYF	TRBV25-1	NA	NA	TRBJ1-3
TGTGCCAGTAGTATGGGACGGCTCAACATTCAGTACTTC	CASSMGRLNIQYF	TRBV19	NA	NA	TRBJ2-4
TGTGCCAGCACCGAGGCTCAGGGGGTCACTGAAGCTTTCTTT	CASTEAQGVTEAFF	TRBV6-6	few	TRBD1	TRBJ1-1
TGTGCCAGCAGTGGCACCAGGAACACTGAAGCTTTCTTT	CASSGTRNTEAFF	TRBV27	few	NA	TRBJ1-1
TGCAGCGTTGGACAGGGATTAGGAGAGACCCAGTACTTC	CSVGQGLGETQYF	TRBV29-1	NA	TRBD1	TRBJ2-5
TGCGCCAGCAGCTTGGGAATCGTCCAAGAGACCCAGTACTTC	CASSLGIVQETQYF	TRBV5-1	NA	NA	TRBJ2-5
TGCGCCAGCAGCTTACCACTAGCGGCTAGCACAGATACGCAGTATTTT	CASSLPLAASTDTQYF	TRBV5-1	NA	TRBD2	TRBJ2-3
TGTGCCAGCTCACAAACTTTATCGACGGGTGGAAACACCATATATTTT	CASSQTLSTGGNTIYF	TRBV18	NA	NA	TRBJ1-3
TGTGCTAGCAGCTTGGTTGGACAGGGAAACAATGAGCAGTTCTTC	CASSLVGQGNNEQFF	TRBV5-5	NA	TRBD1	TRBJ2-1
TGTGCCACCAGCAGAGGTGCAGGGGGCAAAACTGAAGCTTTCTTT	CATSRGAGGKTEAFF	TRBV15	NA	TRBD1	TRBJ1-1
TGTGCCGGACGGGACAGGGTATTTGTGGCCACTGAAGCTTTCTTT	CAGRDRVFVATEAFF	TRBV30	NA	TRBD1	TRBJ1-1
TGTGCCTGGAGTGTACTAAGGCCGCACGGCGGTAGCGGGGGAGAGACCCAGTACTTC	CAWSVLRPHGGSGGETQYF	TRBV30	NA	TRBD2	TRBJ2-5
TGCAGCGTTGATGGGGGTAGGACTAGCGGACCTCAAGAGACCCAGTACTTC	CSVDGGRTSGPQETQYF	TRBV29-1	few	TRBD2	TRBJ2-5
TGTGCCAGCTCACCGTTCGAAGCCCTGGCCCACGAGCAGTACTTC	CASSPFEALAHEQYF	TRBV18	NA	NA	TRBJ2-7
TGCAGCGTTGAAGAGGGTACGCAGTATTTT	CSVEEGTQYF	TRBV29-1	few	NA	TRBJ2-3
TGTGCCAGCAGCGTAGGTTGGGGGCAGATACAAGAGACCCAGTACTTC	CASSVGWGQIQETQYF	TRBV9	few	NA	TRBJ2-5
TGTGCCAGCAGTCCGACTCTTTCGTTGGCCACTGAAGCTTTCTTT	CASSPTLSLATEAFF	TRBV6-5	NA	NA	TRBJ1-1
TGTGCCAGCAGCTTAACGGGAGTGGGGTTGGTGGAGACCCAGTACTTC	CASSLTGVGLVETQYF	TRBV11-2	NA	NA	TRBJ2-5
TGCAGTGCTACGACAGGTTATGAAGCTTTCTTT	CSATTGYEAFF	TRBV20-1	NA	NA	TRBJ1-1
TGTGCCAGCAGTCATACACAGGGGGCCGGGGAGCTGTTTTTT	CASSHTQGAGELFF	TRBV6-5	NA	TRBD1	TRBJ2-2
TGTGCCACCTCGGGAGGTGGGTCAGGTCAGCCCCAGCATTTT	CATSGGGSGQPQHF	TRBV6-1	NA	NA	TRBJ1-5
TGCAGCGTTACTTACAGGGCCAACTCTGGAAACACCATATATTTT	CSVTYRANSGNTIYF	TRBV29-1	few	NA	TRBJ1-3
TGTGCCAGCTCACCGAGAACAGACTCCTACAATGAGCAGTTCTTC	CASSPRTDSYNEQFF	TRBV18	few	NA	TRBJ2-1
TGTGCCAGCGAGGAGAACACCGGGGAGCTGTTTTTT	CASEENTGELFF	TRBV6-5	NA	NA	TRBJ2-2
TGTGCCAGCACCTTCACCGGGGAGCTGTTTTTT	CASTFTGELFF	TRBV6-1	NA	NA	TRBJ2-2
TGTGCCTGGACCCCAGGGTACCACAATGAGCAGTTCTTC	CAWTPGYHNEQFF	TRBV30	few	NA	TRBJ2-1
TGTGCCAGCAGGAGCCGGGACGGCAACTATGGCTACACCTTC	CASRSRDGNYGYTF	TRBV2	few	NA	TRBJ1-2
TGTGCCAGCAGTTCCGGGGGGGGAAACACCATATATTTT	CASSSGGGNTIYF	TRBV27	few	NA	TRBJ1-3
TGCGCCAGCAGCTTGGTGGCTAGCGGGAGGCCCAATGAGCAGTTCTTC	CASSLVASGRPNEQFF	TRBV5-1	few	TRBD2	TRBJ2-1
TGTGCCTGGAGACCGGGACAGGGATTCTCTGGGGCCAACGTCCTGACTTTC	CAWRPGQGFSGANVLTF	TRBV30	few	TRBD1	TRBJ2-6
TGCAGCGTTGCGGGACTAGCGGCTTACAATGAGCAGTTCTTC	CSVAGLAAYNEQFF	TRBV29-1	few	TRBD2	TRBJ2-1
TGTGCCAGCAGCTTAGGGGGACAGGGCTACGAGCAGTACTTC	CASSLGGQGYEQYF	TRBV7-2	NA	TRBD1	TRBJ2-7
TGTGCCAGCAGCCCGGGACTAGCGGGGGTAAAGGAGCAGTTCTTC	CASSPGLAGVKEQFF	TRBV11-2	NA	TRBD2	TRBJ2-1
TGTGCCAGCACCGCAGGACAGGGTACTGGCTACACCTTC	CASTAGQGTGYTF	TRBV6-5	NA	TRBD1	TRBJ1-2
TGTGCCAGCAGTTTAGCGACCGGGGAGCTGTTTTTT	CASSLATGELFF	TRBV28	NA	NA	TRBJ2-2
TGCAGCGTTGGTGGACAGGGAGCCTACGAGCAGTACTTC	CSVGGQGAYEQYF	TRBV29-1	NA	TRBD1	TRBJ2-7
TGCGCCACCTCCATCCTCGGGCGTTCTTGGGATGAGCAGTTCTTC	CATSILGRSWDEQFF	TRBV5-1	NA	NA	TRBJ2-1
TGTGCCAGCAGCACAACTCCCCGCGGAAGCTCCTACGAGCAGTACTTC	CASSTTPRGSSYEQYF	TRBV27	NA	NA	TRBJ2-7
TGTGCCAGCAGCCCCGGGACAGGGGCTTGGATTAACTATGGCTACACCTTC	CASSPGTGAWINYGYTF	TRBV11-2	NA	TRBD1	TRBJ1-2
TGCGCCAGCAGCTTGACGGGACCCCTGACCTACAATGAGCAGTTCTTC	CASSLTGPLTYNEQFF	TRBV5-1	NA	NA	TRBJ2-1
TGTGCCAGCAGCTTAGTTAACAAGGACACTGAAGCTTTCTTT	CASSLVNKDTEAFF	TRBV11-1	few	NA	TRBJ1-1
TGTGCCAGAAACGGCCTGGGACAAAACAATGAGCAGTTCTTC	CARNGLGQNNEQFF	TRBV21-1	NA	NA	TRBJ2-1
TGTGCCAGTAGTATAGCAGACGGGGGTGGGAGCACAGATACGCAGTATTTT	CASSIADGGGSTDTQYF	TRBV19	few	NA	TRBJ2-3
TGTGCCTGGAGTGTACGTGGGGGATGGACCAAAAACATTCAGTACTTC	CAWSVRGGWTKNIQYF	TRBV30	NA	NA	TRBJ2-4
TGTGCCTGGAGTCGGACTAGCGGGAGGGCCCGTGAGCAGTTCTTC	CAWSRTSGRAREQFF	TRBV30	NA	TRBD2	TRBJ2-1
TGTGCCTGGAGTGGAGGCAGGGGGCGCGGGACCCAGTACTTC	CAWSGGRGRGTQYF	TRBV30	few	TRBD1	TRBJ2-5
TGTGCCAGCAGCCCAAGCCAGGGGCGCGGAGAAAAACTGTTTTTT	CASSPSQGRGEKLFF	TRBV9	few	NA	TRBJ1-4
TGTGCCAGCAGCCAAGGGCCGGGGGCTACCTCCTACAATGAGCAGTTCTTC	CASSQGPGATSYNEQFF	TRBV4-2	few	NA	TRBJ2-1